One T cell receptor beta chain is described in this entry. Its antigen is undetermined. Time point here: pretreatment peripheral blood. The source of the sample is a study of PD-L1 blockade in urothelial cancer. Findings of the study overall: Tumor-associated clones in the blood of durable-benefit patients grew more at 3 weeks.

The CDR3 contains 12 residues. CDR1 and CDR2 (germline): SGHDN, FVKESK. V dropped 5 bases and J dropped 7 bases, with 12 bases sitting between them. The method was immunoSEQ multiplex PCR; TCRdb's version includes in-frame clones alone and lacks a portion of them. The data show around 82,000 clones, around 84% seen once. The chain recombines TRBV14 with TRBJ2-7, with D hard to call. The origin of this receptor is a man aged 55 to 69 with urothelial cancer. The material was PBMCs, obtained around atezolizumab (anti-PD-L1) treatment. The CDR3 here is CASSIGLWEQYF. The CDR3 nucleotides are TGTGCCAGCAGCATTGGGCTTTGGGAGCAGTACTTC.